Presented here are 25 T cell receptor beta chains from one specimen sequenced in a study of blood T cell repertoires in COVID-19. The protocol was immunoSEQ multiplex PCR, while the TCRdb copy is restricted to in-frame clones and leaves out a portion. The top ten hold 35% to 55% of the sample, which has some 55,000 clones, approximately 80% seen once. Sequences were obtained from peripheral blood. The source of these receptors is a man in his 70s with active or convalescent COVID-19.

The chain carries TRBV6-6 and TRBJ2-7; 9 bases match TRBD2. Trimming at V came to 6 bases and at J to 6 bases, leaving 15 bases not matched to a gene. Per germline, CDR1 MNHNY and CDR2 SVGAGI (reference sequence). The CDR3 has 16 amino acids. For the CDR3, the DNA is TGTGCCAGCAGGAACTCGGCTAGCGGGGCATCTCTCGAGCAGTACTTC. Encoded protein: CASRNSASGASLEQYF.

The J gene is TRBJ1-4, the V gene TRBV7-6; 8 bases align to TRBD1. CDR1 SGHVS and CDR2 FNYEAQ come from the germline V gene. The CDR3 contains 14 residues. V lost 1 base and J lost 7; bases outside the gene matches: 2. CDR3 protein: CASSLGQGREKLFF. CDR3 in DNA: TGTGCCAGCAGCTTAGGACAGGGGCGTGAAAAACTGTTTTTT.

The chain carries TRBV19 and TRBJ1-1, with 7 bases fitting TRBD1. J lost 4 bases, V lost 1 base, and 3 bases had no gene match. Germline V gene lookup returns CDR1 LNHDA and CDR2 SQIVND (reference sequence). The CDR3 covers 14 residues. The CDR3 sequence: CASSIGGGRTEAFF. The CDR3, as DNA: TGTGCCAGTAGTATAGGAGGGGGCCGCACTGAAGCTTTCTTT.

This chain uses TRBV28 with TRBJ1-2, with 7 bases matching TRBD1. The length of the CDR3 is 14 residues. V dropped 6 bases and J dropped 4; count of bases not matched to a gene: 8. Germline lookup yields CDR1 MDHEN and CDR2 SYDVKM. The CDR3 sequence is CASRTTDRAYGYTF. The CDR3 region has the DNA TGTGCCAGCAGGACAACAGACAGGGCCTATGGCTACACCTTC.

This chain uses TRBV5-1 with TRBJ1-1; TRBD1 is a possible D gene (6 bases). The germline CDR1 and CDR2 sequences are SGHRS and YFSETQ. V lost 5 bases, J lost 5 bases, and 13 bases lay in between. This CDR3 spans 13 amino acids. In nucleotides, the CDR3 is TGCGCCAGCAGTAAGCAGGGGAGAACTGAAGCTTTCTTT. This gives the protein CASSKQGRTEAFF.

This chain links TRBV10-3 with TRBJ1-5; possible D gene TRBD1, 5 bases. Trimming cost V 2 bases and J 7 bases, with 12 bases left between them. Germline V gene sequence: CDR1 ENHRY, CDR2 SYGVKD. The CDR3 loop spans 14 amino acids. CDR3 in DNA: TGTGCCATCAGTGAGGGGGGGGATGGACAGCCCCAGCATTTT. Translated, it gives CAISEGGDGQPQHF.

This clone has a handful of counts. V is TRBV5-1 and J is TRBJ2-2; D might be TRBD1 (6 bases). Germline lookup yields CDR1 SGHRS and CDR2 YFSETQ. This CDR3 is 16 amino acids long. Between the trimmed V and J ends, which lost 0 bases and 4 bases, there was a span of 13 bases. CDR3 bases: TGCGCCAGCAGCTTGGTAGGGCAGGGGACCACCGGGGAGCTGTTTTTT. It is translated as CASSLVGQGTTGELFF.

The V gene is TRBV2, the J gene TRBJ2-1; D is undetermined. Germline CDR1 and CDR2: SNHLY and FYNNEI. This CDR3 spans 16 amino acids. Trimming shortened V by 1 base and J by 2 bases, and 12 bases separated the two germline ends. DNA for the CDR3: TGTGCCAGCAGTGAAGGTCCCGCGGAGCCCTACAATGAGCAGTTCTTC. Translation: CASSEGPAEPYNEQFF.

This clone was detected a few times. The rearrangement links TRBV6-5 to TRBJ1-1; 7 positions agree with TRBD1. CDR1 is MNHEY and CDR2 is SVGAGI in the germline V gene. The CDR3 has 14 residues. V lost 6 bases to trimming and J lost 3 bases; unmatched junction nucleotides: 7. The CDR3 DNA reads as TGTGCCAGCAGAGCGACAGGGCGGGACACTGAAGCTTTCTTT. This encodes CASRATGRDTEAFF.

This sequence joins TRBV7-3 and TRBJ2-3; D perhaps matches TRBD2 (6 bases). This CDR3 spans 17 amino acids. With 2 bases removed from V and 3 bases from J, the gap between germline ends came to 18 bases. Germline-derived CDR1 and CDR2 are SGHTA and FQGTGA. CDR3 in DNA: TGTGCCAGCAGCTTACAGACCTCCGGGAGTGGGACAGATACGCAGTATTTT. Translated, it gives CASSLQTSGSGTDTQYF. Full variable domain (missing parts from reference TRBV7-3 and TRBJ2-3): GAGVSQTPSNKVTEKGKYVELRCDPISGHTALYWYRQSLGQGPEFLIYFQGTGAADDSGLPNDRFFAVRPEGSVSTLKIQRTERGDSAVYLCASSLQTSGSGTDTQYFGPGTRLTVL.

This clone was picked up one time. The CDR3 loop is CASSQPADRGNSPLHF. The CDR3 DNA follows: TGCGCCAGCAGCCAACCGGCGGACAGGGGCAATTCACCCCTCCACTTT. J is TRBJ1-6 and V is TRBV4-3, with 9 bases fitting TRBD1. After removal of 2 bases from V and 7 bases from J, the junction contained 6 bases not matched to a gene. There are 16 residues in the CDR3. Germline V gives CDR1 LGHNA, CDR2 YSLEER.

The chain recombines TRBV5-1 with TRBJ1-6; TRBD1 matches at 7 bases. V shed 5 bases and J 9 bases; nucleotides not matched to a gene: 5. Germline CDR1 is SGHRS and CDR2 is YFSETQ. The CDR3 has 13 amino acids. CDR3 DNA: TGCGCCAGCAGATCAGGGGGAGGTTCACCCCTCCACTTT. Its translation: CASRSGGGSPLHF.

The CDR3 sequence: CASSYDGGGGPYEQYF. CDR3 nucleotides: TGTGCCAGCAGTTACGATGGAGGGGGGGGCCCCTACGAGCAGTACTTC. The rearrangement links TRBV6-5 to TRBJ2-7; possible D gene TRBD2, 7 bases. Germline loops: CDR1 MNHEY, CDR2 SVGAGI. V lost 2 bases to trimming and J lost 2 bases, with 16 bases between them. The CDR3 length is 16 residues.

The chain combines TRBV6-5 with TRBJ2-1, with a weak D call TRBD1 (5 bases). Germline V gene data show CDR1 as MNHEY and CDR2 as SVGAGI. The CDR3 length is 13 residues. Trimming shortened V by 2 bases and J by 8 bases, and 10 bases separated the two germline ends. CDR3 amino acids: CASSYRQGYEQFF. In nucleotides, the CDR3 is TGTGCCAGCAGTTACCGGCAGGGATATGAGCAGTTCTTC.

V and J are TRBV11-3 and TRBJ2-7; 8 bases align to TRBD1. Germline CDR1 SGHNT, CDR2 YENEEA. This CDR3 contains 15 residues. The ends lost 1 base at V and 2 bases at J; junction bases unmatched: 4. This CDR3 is CASSLGTGIPYEQYF. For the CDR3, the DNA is TGTGCCAGCAGCTTAGGGACAGGGATACCCTACGAGCAGTACTTC.

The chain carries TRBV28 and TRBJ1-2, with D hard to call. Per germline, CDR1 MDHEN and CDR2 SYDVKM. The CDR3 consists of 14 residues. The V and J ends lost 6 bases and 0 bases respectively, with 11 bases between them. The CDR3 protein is CASRTYGTNYGYTF. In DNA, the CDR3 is TGTGCCAGCAGAACCTACGGGACTAACTATGGCTACACCTTC.

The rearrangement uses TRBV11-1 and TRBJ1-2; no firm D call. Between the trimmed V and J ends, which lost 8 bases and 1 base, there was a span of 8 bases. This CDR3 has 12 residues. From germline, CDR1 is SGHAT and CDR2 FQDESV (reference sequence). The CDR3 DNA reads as TGTGCCAGCGCCCGAGATAACTATGGCTACACCTTC. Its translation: CASARDNYGYTF.

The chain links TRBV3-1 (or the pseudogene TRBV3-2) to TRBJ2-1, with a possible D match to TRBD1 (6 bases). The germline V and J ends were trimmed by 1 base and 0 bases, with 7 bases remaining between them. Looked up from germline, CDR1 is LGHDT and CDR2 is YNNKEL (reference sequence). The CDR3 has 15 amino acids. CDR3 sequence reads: CASSQGQASYNEQFF. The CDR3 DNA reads TGTGCCAGCAGCCAAGGACAGGCCTCCTACAATGAGCAGTTCTTC.

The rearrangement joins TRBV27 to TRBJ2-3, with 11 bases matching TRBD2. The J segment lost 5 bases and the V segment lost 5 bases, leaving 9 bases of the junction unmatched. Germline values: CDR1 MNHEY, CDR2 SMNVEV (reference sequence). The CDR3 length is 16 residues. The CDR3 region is CASSPYSGGDRDTQYF. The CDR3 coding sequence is TGTGCCAGCAGTCCGTATAGCGGGGGGGATAGAGATACGCAGTATTTT.

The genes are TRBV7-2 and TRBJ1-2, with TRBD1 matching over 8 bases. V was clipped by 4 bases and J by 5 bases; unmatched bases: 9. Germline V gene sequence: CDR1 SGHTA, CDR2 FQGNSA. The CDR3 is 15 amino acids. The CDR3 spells CASSSQGVIGYGYTF. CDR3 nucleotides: TGTGCCAGCAGCTCACAGGGGGTTATAGGGTATGGCTACACCTTC.

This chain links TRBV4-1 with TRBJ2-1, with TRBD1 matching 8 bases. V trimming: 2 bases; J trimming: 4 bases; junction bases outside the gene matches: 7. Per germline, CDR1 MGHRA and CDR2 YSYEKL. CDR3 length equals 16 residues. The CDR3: CASSQLGQGPYNEQFF. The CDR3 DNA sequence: TGCGCCAGCAGCCAACTCGGACAGGGCCCGTACAATGAGCAGTTCTTC.

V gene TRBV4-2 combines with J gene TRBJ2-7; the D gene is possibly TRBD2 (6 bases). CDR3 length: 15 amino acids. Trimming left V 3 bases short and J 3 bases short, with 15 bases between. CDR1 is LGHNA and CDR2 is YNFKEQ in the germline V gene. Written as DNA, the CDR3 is TGTGCCAGCAGCCAGGCATCCGGGACTGGCTACGAGCAGTACTTC. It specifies CASSQASGTGYEQYF.

CDR3 sequence: CASSDKGQGFLDTEAFF. CDR3 nucleotide sequence: TGTGCCAGCAGTGATAAGGGACAGGGATTTTTGGACACTGAAGCTTTCTTT. The rearrangement uses TRBV2 and TRBJ1-1; TRBD1 aligns across 9 bases. V gave up 3 bases and J gave up 3 bases; unmatched junction bases: 11. Germline CDR1 SNHLY, CDR2 FYNNEI. There are 17 residues in the CDR3.

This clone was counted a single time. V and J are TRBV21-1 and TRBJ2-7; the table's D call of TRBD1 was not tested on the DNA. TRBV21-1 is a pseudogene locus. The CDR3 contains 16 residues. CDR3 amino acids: CASRTDQGDITYEQYF. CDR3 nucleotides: TGTGCCAGCAGGACTGACCAGGGCGATATCACCTACGAGCAGTACTTC.

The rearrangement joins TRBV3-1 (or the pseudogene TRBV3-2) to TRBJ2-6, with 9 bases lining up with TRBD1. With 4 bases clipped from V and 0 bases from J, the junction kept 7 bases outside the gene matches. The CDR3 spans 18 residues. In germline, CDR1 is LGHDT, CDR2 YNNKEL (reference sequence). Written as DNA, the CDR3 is TGTGCCAGCAGCCGATTGACAGGGGGGAACTCTGGGGCCAACGTCCTGACTTTC. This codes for CASSRLTGGNSGANVLTF.